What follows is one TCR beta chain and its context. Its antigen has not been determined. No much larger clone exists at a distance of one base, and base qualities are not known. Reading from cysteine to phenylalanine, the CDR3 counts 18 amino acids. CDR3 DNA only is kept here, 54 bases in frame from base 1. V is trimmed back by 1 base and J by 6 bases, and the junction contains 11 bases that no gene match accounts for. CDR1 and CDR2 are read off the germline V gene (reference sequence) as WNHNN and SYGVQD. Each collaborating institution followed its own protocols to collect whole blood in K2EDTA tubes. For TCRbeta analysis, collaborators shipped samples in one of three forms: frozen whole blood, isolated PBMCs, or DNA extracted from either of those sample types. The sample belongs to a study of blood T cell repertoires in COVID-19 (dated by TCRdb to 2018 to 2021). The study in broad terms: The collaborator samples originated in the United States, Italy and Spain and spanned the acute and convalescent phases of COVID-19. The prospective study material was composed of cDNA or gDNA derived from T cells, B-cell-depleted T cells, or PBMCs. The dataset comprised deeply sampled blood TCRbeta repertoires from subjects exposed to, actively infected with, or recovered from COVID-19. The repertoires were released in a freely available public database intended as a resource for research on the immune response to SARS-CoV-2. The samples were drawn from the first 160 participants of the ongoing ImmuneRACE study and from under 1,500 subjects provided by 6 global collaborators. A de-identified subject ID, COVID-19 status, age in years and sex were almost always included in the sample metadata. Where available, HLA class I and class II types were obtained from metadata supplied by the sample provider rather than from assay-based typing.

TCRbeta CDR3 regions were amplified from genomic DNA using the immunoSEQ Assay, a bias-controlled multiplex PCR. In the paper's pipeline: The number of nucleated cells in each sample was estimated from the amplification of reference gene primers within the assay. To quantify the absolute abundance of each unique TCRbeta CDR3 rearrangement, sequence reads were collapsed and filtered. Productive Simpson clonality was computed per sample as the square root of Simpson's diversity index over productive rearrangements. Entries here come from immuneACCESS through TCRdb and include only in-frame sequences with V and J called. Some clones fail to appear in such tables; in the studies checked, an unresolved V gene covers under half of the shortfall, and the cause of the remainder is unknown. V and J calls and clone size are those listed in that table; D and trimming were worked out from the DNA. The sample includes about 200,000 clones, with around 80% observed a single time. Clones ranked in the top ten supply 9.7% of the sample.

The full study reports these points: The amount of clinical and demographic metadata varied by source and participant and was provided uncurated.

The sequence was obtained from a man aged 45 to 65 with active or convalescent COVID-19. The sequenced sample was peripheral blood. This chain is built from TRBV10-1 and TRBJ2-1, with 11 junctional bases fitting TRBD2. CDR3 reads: CASSEFTIAGGHGNEQFF. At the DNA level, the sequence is TGCGCCAGCAGTGAGTTCACTATAGCGGGGGGGCACGGCAATGAGCAGTTCTTC.